This TCR beta chain was documented in a study of cytotoxic CD8 clonotypes in ibrutinib-treated CLL. Profiling relied on immunoSEQ multiplex PCR, and the TCRdb table lists in-frame clones only, not all of them. The table has about 300,000 clones, approximately 76% seen once. This clone appeared a few times. The sequence was collected from a human donor with chronic lymphocytic leukemia. This material consisted of PBMCs, taken at disease progression, from a patient treated with ibrutinib.

CDR3 in DNA: TGTGCCAGCAGCGTAGTTCCCGGGTGGTACTATGGCTACACCTTC. Translating it yields CASSVVPGWYYGYTF. The V and J genes are TRBV9 and TRBJ1-2; D gene ambiguous. The CDR3 sequence is 15 residues long. In germline, CDR1 is SGDLS, CDR2 YYNGEE. Trimming removed 0 bases at V and 3 bases at J, with 12 bases between.